The 2 T cell receptor beta chains below all came from one sample that was sequenced in a study of shared clonotypes between healthy human individuals (dated by TCRdb to 2018 to 2020). Library preparation was by the immunoSEQ multiplex PCR assay. Entries here come from immuneACCESS through TCRdb and include only in-frame sequences with V and J called. Some clones fail to appear in such tables; in the studies checked, an unresolved V gene covers under half of the shortfall, and the cause of the remainder is unknown. The sample contains 550,000 to 650,000 clones, roughly 95% of them found a single time. The top ten clones comprise roughly 0.1% of the sample. CD8 naive samples were CD45RO-negative cells positively selected for CCR7, giving a CD45RA+CCR7+ population that excluded TemRA cells. The sample was naive CD8+ T cells sorted from blood. The label giving this sample's cell subset or site can be read as: CD45RA+CCR7+. The receptors originated from a woman in her twenties or thirties in good health.

This clone was seen only once. This chain connects TRBV19 to TRBJ2-3; D ambiguous. CDR3 size: 11 residues. From germline, CDR1 is LNHDA and CDR2 SQIVND (reference sequence). V lost 10 bases, J lost 7 bases, and 12 bases lay in between. CDR3 residues: CATHLSHTQYF. CDR3 coding DNA: TGTGCCACTCATCTAAGCCATACGCAGTATTTT.

The V and J genes are TRBV2 and TRBJ1-3; tentatively, D is TRBD1 (5 bases). This CDR3 contains 17 residues. Trimming took 0 bases from V and 0 from J, leaving 12 bases between them. Germline lookup yields CDR1 SNHLY and CDR2 FYNNEI. The CDR3 bases are TGTGCCAGCAGTGAAGCACAGGACGCTGACTCTGGAAACACCATATATTTT. Protein product: CASSEAQDADSGNTIYF.